This TCR beta chain was sequenced in a study of T-cell reconstitution after alpha-beta-depleted transplantation in children (TCRdb year 2016). About the study as a whole: The study quantitatively tracked T-cell immune reconstitution after TCRalphabeta/CD19-depleted allogeneic hematopoietic cell transplantation in children using TCR repertoire profiling.

V and J are truncated by 0 bases and 2 bases respectively, leaving an intervening sequence of 8 bases. The germline V gene (reference sequence) sets CDR1 to DFQATT and CDR2 to SNEGSKA. The CDR3 sequence holds 13 residues, the cysteine and valine included. Only CDR3 DNA is held: 39 bases, read in frame from base 1. Comment on this clonotype: What antigen it recognizes has not been identified. No much larger clonotype is one base removed from it; base qualities were not supplied.

The method behind the library was PCR. Sequencing instrument: Illumina HiSeq 2500. To normalize quantification of the TCRbeta repertoire, the TCR libraries were built with molecular barcoding that relied on unique molecular identifiers. The public sequencing data were trimmed at Q25 with fastp and processed into clonotypes with MiXCR by TCRdb, which kept only in-frame beta chains. Each entry is one CDR3 protein sequence, shown with its most common DNA and genes. Recorded for this sample are about 690,000 distinct CDR3 sequences; about 15% of them occurred a single time. The top ten clonotypes cover approximately 1% of the sample.

Recombination linked TRBV20-1 to TRBJ2-7, with the D gene uncertain. This clonotype was obtained from a human donor who donated a stem cell graft to a child with acute myeloid leukemia. The source was PBMCs from the stem cell graft donor, collected from the stem cell graft. Here is the DNA: TGCAGTGCTAGAGATTTACGGACCTACGAGCAGTACGTC. This codes for CSARDLRTYEQYV.